This TCR beta chain was documented in a study of response to subunit inactivated influenza vaccine. General observations from the study: Every seasonal influenza vaccination brings in few new T cells, the authors suggested.

TCRdb redid the calling of the RT-PCR reads with MiXCR, one entry per CDR3 protein. The sample has approximately 700,000 distinct CDR3 sequences, about 14% seen once; the top ten hold 5.5% to 7%. The CDR3 consists of 14 residues. Germline V gene sequence: CDR1 SGHTA, CDR2 FQGNSA. Between the trimmed V and J ends, which lost 9 bases and 0 bases, there was a span of 12 bases. With respect to this clonotype: Its antigen is as yet unknown.

The chain joins TRBV7-2 to TRBJ2-1; D remains unclear. The specimen comprised PBMCs from blood, sampled around 14 days before vaccination. The TCR originated in a man in his forties or fifties who received an inactivated influenza vaccine. The CDR3 loop reads CASTGPGSYNEQFF. Here the CDR3 DNA reads TGTGCCAGTACTGGACCCGGCTCCTACAATGAGCAGTTCTTC.